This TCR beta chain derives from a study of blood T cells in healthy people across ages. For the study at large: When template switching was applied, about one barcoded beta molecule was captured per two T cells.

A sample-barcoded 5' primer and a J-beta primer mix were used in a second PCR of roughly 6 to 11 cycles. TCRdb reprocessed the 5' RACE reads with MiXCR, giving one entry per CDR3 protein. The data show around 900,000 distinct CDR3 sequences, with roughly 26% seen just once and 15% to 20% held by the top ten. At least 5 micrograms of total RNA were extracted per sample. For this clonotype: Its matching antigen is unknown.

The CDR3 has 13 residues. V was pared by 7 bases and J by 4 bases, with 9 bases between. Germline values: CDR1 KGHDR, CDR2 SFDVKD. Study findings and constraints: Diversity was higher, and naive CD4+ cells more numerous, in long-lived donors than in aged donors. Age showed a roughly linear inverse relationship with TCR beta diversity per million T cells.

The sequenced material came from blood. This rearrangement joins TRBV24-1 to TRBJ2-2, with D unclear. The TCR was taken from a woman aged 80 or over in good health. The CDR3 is CATRAVGTGELFF. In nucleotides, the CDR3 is TGTGCCACCAGGGCAGTGGGCACCGGGGAGCTGTTTTTT.